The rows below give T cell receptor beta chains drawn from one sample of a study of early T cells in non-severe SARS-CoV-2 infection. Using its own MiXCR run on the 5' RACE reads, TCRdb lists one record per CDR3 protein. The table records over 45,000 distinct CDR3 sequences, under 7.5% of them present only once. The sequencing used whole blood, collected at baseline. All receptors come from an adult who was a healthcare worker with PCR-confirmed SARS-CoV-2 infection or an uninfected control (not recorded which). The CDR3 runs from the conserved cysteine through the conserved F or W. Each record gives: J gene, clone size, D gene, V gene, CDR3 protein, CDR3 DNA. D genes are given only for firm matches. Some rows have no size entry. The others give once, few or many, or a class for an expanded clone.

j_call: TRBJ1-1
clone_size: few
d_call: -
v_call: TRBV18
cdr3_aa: CASSPRTVNTEAFF
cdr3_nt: TGTGCCAGCTCACCCCGGACCGTGAACACTGAAGCTTTCTTT

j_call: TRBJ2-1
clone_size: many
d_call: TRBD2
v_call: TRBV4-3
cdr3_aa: CASSLGTSRNEQFF
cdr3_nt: TGCGCCAGCTCCTTGGGGACTAGCAGGAATGAGCAGTTCTTC

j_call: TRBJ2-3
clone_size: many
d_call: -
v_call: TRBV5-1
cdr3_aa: CASTAGAGADTQYF
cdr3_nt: TGCGCCAGCACCGCGGGGGCAGGGGCAGATACGCAGTATTTT

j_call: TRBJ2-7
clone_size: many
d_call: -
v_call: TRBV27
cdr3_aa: CASSFRRAGSSYEQYF
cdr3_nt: TGTGCCAGCAGTTTTAGGAGGGCAGGCAGCTCCTACGAGCAGTACTTC

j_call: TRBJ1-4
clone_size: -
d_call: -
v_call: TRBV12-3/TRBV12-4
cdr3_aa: CASSFSGRSEKLFF
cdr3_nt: TGTGCCAGCAGTTTTTCGGGGAGAAGTGAAAAACTGTTTTTT

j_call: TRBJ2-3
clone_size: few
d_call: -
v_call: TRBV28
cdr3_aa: CASSFFGGTDTQYF
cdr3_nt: TGTGCCAGCAGTTTTTTTGGAGGCACAGATACGCAGTATTTT

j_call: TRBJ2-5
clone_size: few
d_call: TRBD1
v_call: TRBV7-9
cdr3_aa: CASSGMTGVSQETQYF
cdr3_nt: TGTGCCAGCAGCGGAATGACAGGGGTTTCCCAAGAGACCCAGTACTTC

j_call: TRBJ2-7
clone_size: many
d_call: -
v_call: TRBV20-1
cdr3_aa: CSARSDSPYEQYF
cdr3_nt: TGCAGTGCTAGGTCAGACAGCCCCTACGAGCAGTACTTC

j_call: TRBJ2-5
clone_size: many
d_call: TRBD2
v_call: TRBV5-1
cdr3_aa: CASSSLAGGHEETQYF
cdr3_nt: TGCGCCAGCAGCTCACTAGCGGGGGGCCACGAAGAGACCCAGTACTTC

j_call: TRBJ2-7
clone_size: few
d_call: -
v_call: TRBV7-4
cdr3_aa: CASSWTTLEKPYEQYF
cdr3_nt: TGTGCCAGCAGCTGGACAACTCTCGAGAAGCCCTACGAGCAGTACTTC

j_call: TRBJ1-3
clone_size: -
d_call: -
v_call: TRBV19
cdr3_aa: CASSFRGRSLGFSGNTIYF
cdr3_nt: TGTGCCAGTAGTTTCCGGGGGCGAAGCTTAGGATTTTCTGGAAACACCATATATTTT

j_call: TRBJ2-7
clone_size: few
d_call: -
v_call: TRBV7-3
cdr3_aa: CASSLDQTYEQYF
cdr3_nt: TGTGCCAGCAGCTTGGACCAGACCTACGAGCAGTACTTC

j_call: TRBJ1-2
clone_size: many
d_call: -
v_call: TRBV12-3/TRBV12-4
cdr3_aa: CASSTAPTANYGYTF
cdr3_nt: TGTGCCAGCAGTACGGCCCCCACAGCAAACTATGGCTACACCTTC

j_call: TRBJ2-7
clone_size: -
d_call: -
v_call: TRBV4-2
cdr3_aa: CASSQVGGRGSYEQYF
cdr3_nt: TGTGCCAGCAGCCAAGTTGGCGGCAGGGGTTCCTACGAGCAGTACTTC

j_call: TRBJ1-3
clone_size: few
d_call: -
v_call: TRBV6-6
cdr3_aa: CASSSSVTIYF
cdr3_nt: TGTGCCAGCAGTTCGTCCGTCACCATATATTTT

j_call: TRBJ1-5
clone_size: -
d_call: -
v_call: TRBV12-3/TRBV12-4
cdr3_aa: CASTRGSAENQPQHF
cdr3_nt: TGTGCCAGCACCCGAGGGTCAGCTGAAAATCAGCCCCAGCATTTT

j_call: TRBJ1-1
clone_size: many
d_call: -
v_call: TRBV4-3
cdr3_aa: CASSQDPNRESTEAFF
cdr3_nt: TGCGCCAGCAGCCAAGACCCCAACAGGGAGAGTACTGAAGCTTTCTTT

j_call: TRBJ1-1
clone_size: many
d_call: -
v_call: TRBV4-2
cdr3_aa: CASSQGSSLGAGTEAFF
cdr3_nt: TGTGCCAGCAGCCAAGGTTCGTCATTGGGGGCTGGGACTGAAGCTTTCTTT

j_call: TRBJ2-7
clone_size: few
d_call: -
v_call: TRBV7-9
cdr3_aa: CASSLANQEQYF
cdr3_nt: TGTGCCAGCAGCTTAGCGAATCAGGAGCAGTACTTC

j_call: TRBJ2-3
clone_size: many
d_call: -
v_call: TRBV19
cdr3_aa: CASSISGGFAGTQYF
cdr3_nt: TGTGCCAGTAGTATTTCAGGGGGGTTCGCGGGGACGCAGTATTTT

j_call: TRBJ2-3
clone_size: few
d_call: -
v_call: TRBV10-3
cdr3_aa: CAISGTDTQYF
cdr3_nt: TGTGCCATCAGCGGGACAGATACGCAGTATTTT

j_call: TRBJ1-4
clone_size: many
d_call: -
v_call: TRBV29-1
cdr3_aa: CSVVGRGDEKLFF
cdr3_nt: TGCAGCGTTGTAGGGAGGGGCGATGAAAAACTGTTTTTT

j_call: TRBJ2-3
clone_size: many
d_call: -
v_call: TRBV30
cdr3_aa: CAWSQDHTDTQYF
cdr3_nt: TGTGCCTGGAGTCAGGATCACACAGATACGCAGTATTTT

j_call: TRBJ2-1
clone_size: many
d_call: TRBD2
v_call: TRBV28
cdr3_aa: CASSSGETYNEQFF
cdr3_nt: TGTGCCAGCAGTAGCGGGGAGACCTACAATGAGCAGTTCTTC

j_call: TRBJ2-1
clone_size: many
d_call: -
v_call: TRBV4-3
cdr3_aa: CASSQDLGVYNEQFF
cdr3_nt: TGCGCCAGCAGCCAAGATTTGGGGGTTTACAATGAGCAGTTCTTC

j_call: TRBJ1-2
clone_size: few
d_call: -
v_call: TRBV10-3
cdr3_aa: CAISELNQVDGYTF
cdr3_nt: TGTGCCATCAGTGAGTTAAATCAGGTGGATGGCTACACCTTC

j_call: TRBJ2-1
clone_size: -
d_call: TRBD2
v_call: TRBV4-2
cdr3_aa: CASSQERGGAFSDEQFF
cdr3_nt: TGTGCCAGCAGCCAAGAGCGCGGGGGGGCATTTTCAGATGAGCAGTTCTTC

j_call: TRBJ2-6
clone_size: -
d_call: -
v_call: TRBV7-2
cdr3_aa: CASSLGFPRDSGANVLTF
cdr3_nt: TGTGCCAGCAGCTTAGGCTTCCCCAGGGACTCTGGGGCCAACGTCCTGACTTTC